This T cell receptor (beta chain) was sequenced in a study of beta chain features in type 1 diabetes. Whole-study results and caveats: For cells with high TCR expression, cDNA sequencing could yield over-representation. Across all four CD4+ subsets, people with type 1 diabetes showed modestly shorter TCRB CDR3s. The naive, central memory and Treg TCRB repertoires showed an apparent similarity that was greater among patients than among healthy donors.

TCRB transcripts that were expressed got sequenced, as all of the isolated RNA had been reverse transcribed. Assay used: immunoSEQ multiplex PCR; TCRdb lists only in-frame clones, some missing. This sample carries about 250,000 clones, 11% to 15% of them seen once, and the ten largest clones take about 0.026%. With respect to this clone: What it binds is unknown.

Germline V lookup: CDR1 LNHNV, CDR2 YYDKDF (reference sequence). V lost 0 bases and J lost 7; bases outside the gene matches: 7. The CDR3 is 16 amino acids. The chain uses TRBV15 and TRBJ2-2, with 8 nucleotides matching TRBD2. This TCR was recovered from a woman in her 40s in good health. Sequencing input: naive CD4+ T cells from blood. Here the CDR3 reads CATSRDFSGADGELFF. The CDR3 DNA is TGTGCCACCAGCAGAGATTTTAGCGGGGCGGACGGGGAGCTGTTTTTT.